The rows below give T cell receptor beta chains drawn from one sample of a study of T cell repertoires in cytomegalovirus infection. Their recognized antigens are unknown. TCRdb reprocessed the reads via MiXCR and lists one record per CDR3 protein. The data hold some 800,000 distinct CDR3 sequences, with 25% to 30% observed a single time. The input for sequencing was cultured CD8+ T cells from PBMCs, taken from culture after CMV antigen stimulation. These receptors all stem from a human donor in good health (CMV status not recorded). Some clones in this sample may be carry-over from other donors' samples. The CDR3 runs from the conserved cysteine through the conserved F or W. The D gene is left open where the match is weak. A clone size is listed for some rows: how often the clone was seen (once, few, many), or a class if it is expanded.

j_call: TRBJ2-3; v_call: TRBV28; d_call: -; clone_size: few; cdr3_aa: CASSPGISTDTQYF; cdr3_nt: TGTGCCAGCAGTCCCGGAATCTCCACAGATACGCAGTATTTT
j_call: TRBJ2-3; v_call: TRBV2; d_call: -; clone_size: few; cdr3_aa: CASSPLHIGTTDTQYF; cdr3_nt: TGTGCCAGCAGTCCCCTCCACATTGGCACTACAGATACGCAGTATTTT
j_call: TRBJ2-1; v_call: TRBV28; d_call: -; clone_size: -; cdr3_aa: CASSLYREVNEQFF; cdr3_nt: TGTGCCAGCAGTTTATATAGGGAGGTCAATGAGCAGTTCTTC
j_call: TRBJ2-4; v_call: TRBV2; d_call: TRBD1; clone_size: -; cdr3_aa: CASRATGGAKNIQYF; cdr3_nt: TGTGCCAGCAGGGCGACAGGGGGAGCCAAAAACATTCAGTACTTC
j_call: TRBJ2-4; v_call: TRBV11-2; d_call: TRBD1; clone_size: -; cdr3_aa: CASSLNRGDIQYF; cdr3_nt: TGTGCCAGCAGCTTAAACAGGGGGGACATTCAGTACTTC
j_call: TRBJ1-2; v_call: TRBV20-1; d_call: TRBD1; clone_size: -; cdr3_aa: CSALGTGGDYGYTF; cdr3_nt: TGCAGTGCTCTCGGGACAGGGGGCGACTATGGCTACACCTTC
j_call: TRBJ2-1; v_call: TRBV6-5; d_call: TRBD2; clone_size: -; cdr3_aa: CASSYLSGEEQFF; cdr3_nt: TGTGCCAGCAGTTACCTGAGCGGGGAAGAGCAGTTCTTC
j_call: TRBJ1-5; v_call: TRBV7-8; d_call: -; clone_size: few; cdr3_aa: CASSQGGAGQPQHF; cdr3_nt: TGTGCCAGCAGCCAAGGAGGGGCCGGACAGCCCCAGCATTTT
j_call: TRBJ2-7; v_call: TRBV27; d_call: -; clone_size: -; cdr3_aa: CASSFTRRVGASYEQYF; cdr3_nt: TGTGCCAGCAGTTTTACCCGAAGGGTAGGTGCTTCCTACGAGCAGTACTTC
j_call: TRBJ1-5; v_call: TRBV18; d_call: -; clone_size: once; cdr3_aa: CASSVTGGGFNQPQHF; cdr3_nt: TGTGCCAGCTCAGTAACAGGAGGGGGGTTTAATCAGCCCCAGCATTTT
j_call: TRBJ1-2; v_call: TRBV6-2/TRBV6-3; d_call: TRBD1; clone_size: few; cdr3_aa: CASSYSPGQGARDYGYTF; cdr3_nt: TGTGCCAGCAGTTACAGCCCGGGACAGGGGGCGCGGGACTATGGCTACACCTTC
j_call: TRBJ2-4; v_call: TRBV14; d_call: -; clone_size: -; cdr3_aa: CASSQEPGVSAKNIQYF; cdr3_nt: TGTGCCAGCAGCCAAGAACCGGGGGTTTCAGCCAAAAACATTCAGTACTTC
j_call: TRBJ1-1; v_call: TRBV4-1; d_call: TRBD1; clone_size: -; cdr3_aa: CASSKPGTGGNTEAFF; cdr3_nt: TGCGCCAGCAGTAAGCCCGGGACAGGGGGCAACACTGAAGCTTTCTTT
j_call: TRBJ2-1; v_call: TRBV6-1; d_call: -; clone_size: -; cdr3_aa: CASRISGQNNEQFF; cdr3_nt: TGTGCCAGCAGGATTTCCGGACAGAACAATGAGCAGTTCTTC
j_call: TRBJ2-5; v_call: TRBV4-1; d_call: TRBD2; clone_size: -; cdr3_aa: CASSQEDLAGKPGETQYF; cdr3_nt: TGCGCCAGCAGCCAAGAAGATCTAGCGGGGAAACCTGGGGAGACCCAGTACTTC
j_call: TRBJ2-5; v_call: TRBV4-3; d_call: -; clone_size: few; cdr3_aa: CASSQAWQETQYF; cdr3_nt: TGCGCCAGCAGCCAAGCTTGGCAAGAGACCCAGTACTTC
j_call: TRBJ2-1; v_call: TRBV7-2; d_call: TRBD2; clone_size: many; cdr3_aa: CASSQGGGGYSYNEQFF; cdr3_nt: TGTGCCAGCAGCCAAGGAGGCGGGGGTTACTCCTACAATGAGCAGTTCTTC
j_call: TRBJ1-1; v_call: TRBV6-2/TRBV6-3; d_call: -; clone_size: -; cdr3_aa: CASSYLDLRTEAFF; cdr3_nt: TGTGCCAGCAGTTATCTGGACTTGAGGACTGAAGCTTTCTTT
j_call: TRBJ2-7; v_call: TRBV6-1; d_call: -; clone_size: many; cdr3_aa: CASSEVVDTGEQYF; cdr3_nt: TGTGCCAGCAGTGAAGTTGTGGACACGGGCGAGCAGTACTTC
j_call: TRBJ2-7; v_call: TRBV7-6; d_call: TRBD2; clone_size: -; cdr3_aa: CASSLSLAGGKMVEQYF; cdr3_nt: TGTGCCAGCAGCCTTTCACTAGCGGGGGGAAAAATGGTCGAGCAGTACTTC
j_call: TRBJ2-1; v_call: TRBV7-2; d_call: TRBD2; clone_size: many; cdr3_aa: CASSLEPRLAGLYNEQFF; cdr3_nt: TGTGCCAGCAGCTTAGAGCCCCGGCTAGCGGGGTTATACAATGAGCAGTTCTTC
j_call: TRBJ1-1; v_call: TRBV27; d_call: -; clone_size: -; cdr3_aa: CASSFQALNTEAFF; cdr3_nt: TGTGCCAGCAGTTTTCAGGCCCTGAACACTGAAGCTTTCTTT
j_call: TRBJ1-2; v_call: TRBV7-6; d_call: TRBD1; clone_size: -; cdr3_aa: CASSPTGGTYDYTF; cdr3_nt: TGTGCCAGCAGCCCGACAGGGGGGACCTATGACTACACCTTC
j_call: TRBJ1-2; v_call: TRBV20-1; d_call: TRBD1; clone_size: -; cdr3_aa: CSAPYRTGDGNYGYTF; cdr3_nt: TGCAGTGCTCCTTACCGGACAGGGGACGGTAACTATGGCTACACCTTC
j_call: TRBJ2-5; v_call: TRBV7-3; d_call: -; clone_size: few; cdr3_aa: CASSLRIGGGAGGTQYF; cdr3_nt: TGTGCCAGCAGCTTAAGGATAGGCGGGGGCGCGGGCGGGACCCAGTACTTC
j_call: TRBJ1-5; v_call: TRBV7-2; d_call: -; clone_size: many; cdr3_aa: CASSLTGGVYSNQPQHF; cdr3_nt: TGTGCCAGCAGCTTAACGGGGGGGGTTTATAGCAATCAGCCCCAGCATTTT
j_call: TRBJ1-1; v_call: TRBV7-8; d_call: -; clone_size: -; cdr3_aa: CASSPPRGVDTEAFF; cdr3_nt: TGTGCCAGCAGTCCTCCCCGGGGGGTTGACACTGAAGCTTTCTTT
j_call: TRBJ2-1; v_call: TRBV7-2; d_call: TRBD1; clone_size: many; cdr3_aa: CASSSPIYPPDRGSWNEQFF; cdr3_nt: TGTGCCAGCAGCTCCCCCATTTACCCGCCTGACAGGGGGTCTTGGAATGAGCAGTTCTTC
j_call: TRBJ2-2; v_call: TRBV4-1; d_call: TRBD2; clone_size: few; cdr3_aa: CATLAGGAGELFF; cdr3_nt: TGCGCCACCCTAGCGGGGGGTGCCGGGGAGCTGTTTTTT
j_call: TRBJ2-6; v_call: TRBV23-1; d_call: -; clone_size: -; cdr3_aa: CASSPQTRQFTSSGANVLTF; cdr3_nt: TGCGCCAGCAGCCCACAGACGAGACAGTTTACTAGCTCTGGGGCCAACGTCCTGACTTTC
j_call: TRBJ2-1; v_call: TRBV28; d_call: TRBD1; clone_size: -; cdr3_aa: CASRPTGGLYNEQFF; cdr3_nt: TGTGCCAGCAGGCCGACAGGGGGTTTATACAATGAGCAGTTCTTC
j_call: TRBJ1-5; v_call: TRBV10-3; d_call: -; clone_size: -; cdr3_aa: CAISVGTEYSNQPQHF; cdr3_nt: TGTGCCATCAGTGTGGGGACCGAATATAGCAATCAGCCCCAGCATTTT
j_call: TRBJ2-5; v_call: TRBV12-3/TRBV12-4; d_call: TRBD2; clone_size: few; cdr3_aa: CASSLVPSGGIETQYF; cdr3_nt: TGTGCCAGCAGTTTAGTTCCTAGCGGGGGTATAGAGACCCAGTACTTC
j_call: TRBJ2-3; v_call: TRBV4-2; d_call: -; clone_size: -; cdr3_aa: CASSQEDYTDTQYF; cdr3_nt: TGTGCCAGCAGCCAAGAAGACTACACAGATACGCAGTATTTT
j_call: TRBJ1-5; v_call: TRBV12-5; d_call: -; clone_size: few; cdr3_aa: CASGTGDPGNQPQHF; cdr3_nt: TGTGCTAGTGGTACCGGGGACCCCGGTAATCAGCCCCAGCATTTT
j_call: TRBJ2-5; v_call: TRBV7-6; d_call: -; clone_size: few; cdr3_aa: CASSPKGSETQYF; cdr3_nt: TGTGCCAGCAGCCCGAAGGGTTCAGAGACCCAGTACTTC
j_call: TRBJ2-1; v_call: TRBV9; d_call: TRBD1; clone_size: -; cdr3_aa: CASSPFGQDSNEQFF; cdr3_nt: TGTGCCAGCAGCCCTTTCGGACAGGACTCCAATGAGCAGTTCTTC
j_call: TRBJ2-1; v_call: TRBV25-1; d_call: -; clone_size: few; cdr3_aa: CASSDHREGLFNEQFF; cdr3_nt: TGTGCCAGCAGTGATCACAGGGAGGGACTTTTCAATGAGCAGTTCTTC
j_call: TRBJ2-1; v_call: TRBV27; d_call: -; clone_size: few; cdr3_aa: CASSFLTGNSYNEQFF; cdr3_nt: TGTGCCAGCAGTTTTTTAACAGGGAACTCCTACAATGAGCAGTTCTTC
j_call: TRBJ2-1; v_call: TRBV12-3/TRBV12-4; d_call: TRBD2; clone_size: -; cdr3_aa: CASTAPGLAGGNEQFF; cdr3_nt: TGTGCCAGCACCGCCCCGGGACTAGCGGGGGGAAATGAGCAGTTCTTC
j_call: TRBJ2-3; v_call: TRBV5-1; d_call: TRBD2; clone_size: many; cdr3_aa: CASSSGLAASTDTQYF; cdr3_nt: TGCGCCAGCAGCTCGGGACTAGCGGCTAGCACAGATACGCAGTATTTT
j_call: TRBJ1-2; v_call: TRBV10-3; d_call: -; clone_size: few; cdr3_aa: CAISDWTGTPNYGYTF; cdr3_nt: TGTGCCATCAGTGATTGGACGGGGACACCTAACTATGGCTACACCTTC